One and the same sample provided the 23 T cell receptor beta chains below, sequenced in a study of vaccination effects on CD4 cells after COVID-19. Here immunoSEQ multiplex PCR was the method, and the copy in TCRdb shows in-frame clones only, minus some. This sample yields around 25,000 clones, of which roughly 79% are seen a single time; around 6% belongs to the top ten. Antigen-specific CD4+ T cells were expanded (with viral peptide pools) by the ViraFEST assay ahead of sequencing. Cells that had been cultured for 10 days were the source of isolated CD4+ T cells. Subjects were given two BNT162b2 or mRNA-1273 vaccine doses. For these receptors, no antigen is known. Specimen: CD4+ T cells from PBMCs cultured with SARS-CoV-2 spike peptides, collected after COVID-19 vaccination. The receptor source for this set is a human donor who received a COVID-19 vaccine. Some clones in this sample may be carry-over from other donors' samples.

This chain links TRBV6-6 with TRBJ1-5; 7 nucleotides agree with TRBD1. The germline V gene has CDR1 MNHNY and CDR2 SVGAGI (reference sequence). The CDR3 totals 14 residues. V trimming: 10 bases; J trimming: 4 bases; junction bases outside the gene matches: 10. CDR3 protein: CATLKQGPNQPQHF. In nucleotides, the CDR3 is TGTGCCACCCTTAAACAGGGGCCGAATCAGCCCCAGCATTTT.

V and J are TRBV6-6 and TRBJ1-3; a possible D gene is TRBD1 (6 bases). Trimming shortened V by 3 bases and J by 5 bases, and 17 bases separated the two germline ends. This CDR3 region has 16 residues. Per germline, CDR1 MNHNY and CDR2 SVGAGI (reference sequence). The CDR3 loop reads CASSYTQGTRRNTIYF. For the CDR3, the DNA is TGTGCCAGCAGTTATACCCAGGGGACGAGACGAAACACCATATATTTT.

The genes are TRBV13 and TRBJ2-3; TRBD2 matches at 8 bases. The germline gives CDR1 PRHDT, CDR2 FYEKMQ (reference sequence). The CDR3 totals 14 residues. Trimming at V came to 8 bases and at J to 2 bases, leaving 6 bases not matched to a gene. DNA of the CDR3: TGTGCCAGCGGAGCGGGGGCCTACACAGATACGCAGTATTTT. This sequence encodes CASGAGAYTDTQYF.

The chain uses TRBV24-1 and TRBJ2-1, with 12 bases matching TRBD2. Germline-derived CDR1 and CDR2 are KGHDR and SFDVKD. V shed 9 bases and J 7 bases; nucleotides not matched to a gene: 18. The CDR3 has 18 residues. CDR3 region: CATQGQGYLAGGGNEQFF. CDR3 in DNA: TGTGCCACCCAAGGACAGGGGTATCTAGCGGGGGGGGGAAATGAGCAGTTCTTC.

This chain links TRBV7-9 with TRBJ2-5, with 8 bases that match TRBD1. The V segment lost 5 bases and the J segment 2 bases; nucleotides outside the gene matches: 7. Germline CDR1 is SEHNR and CDR2 is FQNEAQ (reference sequence). The CDR3 has 15 amino acids. The CDR3 DNA sequence: TGTGCCAGCAGCCGTCAGGGGGCCCGGCAAGAGACCCAGTACTTC. This sequence encodes CASSRQGARQETQYF.

This clone came up a few times. The chain uses TRBV9 and TRBJ1-2; D ambiguous. V shed 0 bases and J shed 2 bases, with 5 bases lying between them. Germline V gene data show CDR1 as SGDLS and CDR2 as YYNGEE. CDR3 length: 13 amino acids. This chain's CDR3 is CASSVDMNYGYTF. In DNA form, the CDR3 reads TGTGCCAGCAGCGTAGATATGAACTATGGCTACACCTTC.

The rearrangement links TRBV2 to TRBJ1-2, with 7 bases identical to TRBD1. Germline V lookup: CDR1 SNHLY, CDR2 FYNNEI. CDR3 length: 13 amino acids. The V gene end was trimmed by 3 bases and the J gene end by 8 bases; junction bases not matched to a gene: 6. CDR3 coding DNA: TGTGCCAGCAGTGACCTCCAGGGGGGGGGCTACACCTTC. As protein: CASSDLQGGGYTF.

The V call is TRBV6-5, the J call TRBJ2-6; no firm D call. V lost 2 bases to trimming and J lost 3 bases, with 11 bases between them. Germline V gene sequence: CDR1 MNHEY, CDR2 SVGAGI. This CDR3 spans 16 amino acids. As DNA, the CDR3 is TGTGCCAGCAGTTACCTTGGGAAAGGTGGGGCCAACGTCCTGACTTTC. Translation: CASSYLGKGGANVLTF.

This clone came up a few times. The rearrangement joins TRBV5-1 to TRBJ1-6; the D gene is possibly TRBD1 (6 bases). Germline V gene lookup returns CDR1 SGHRS and CDR2 YFSETQ. This CDR3 contains 14 residues. The germline V and J ends were trimmed by 1 base and 10 bases, with 12 bases remaining between them. The CDR3 sequence is CASSLSGVGSPLHF. As DNA, the CDR3 is TGCGCCAGCAGCTTGTCAGGGGTTGGATCACCCCTCCACTTT.

This clone has just a few counts. V and J are TRBV3-1 (or the pseudogene TRBV3-2) and TRBJ1-1; maybe TRBD1 (6 bases). CDR3 length: 13 residues. Trimming took off 4 bases at V and 5 bases at J, with 11 bases between the two ends. The germline V gene has CDR1 LGHDT and CDR2 YNNKEL (reference sequence). CDR3 DNA: TGTGCCAGCAGCCCTACAGGGTTAACTGAAGCTTTCTTT. Translated, it gives CASSPTGLTEAFF.

This clone turned up a few times. The V and J genes are TRBV3-1 (or the pseudogene TRBV3-2) and TRBJ2-5, with D perhaps TRBD1 (5 bases). Germline-derived CDR1 and CDR2 are LGHDT and YNNKEL (reference sequence). CDR3 length: 13 residues. V was trimmed by 5 bases and J by 2 bases, leaving 9 bases between them. CDR3: CASSSGSQETQYF. CDR3 nucleotide sequence: TGTGCCAGCAGCTCAGGGTCACAAGAGACCCAGTACTTC.

The chain links TRBV19 to TRBJ1-2; D remains ambiguous. Germline V CDR1 and CDR2: LNHDA, SQIVND (reference sequence). V gave up 3 bases and J gave up 8 bases, with 7 bases separating them. The CDR3 contains 11 residues. Here the CDR3 reads CASSIGPGYTF. Here the CDR3 DNA reads TGTGCCAGTAGTATTGGTCCAGGCTACACCTTC.

The rearrangement joins TRBV27 to TRBJ2-1; the D call may be TRBD1 or TRBD2 (5 bases each). Trimming removed 5 bases from V and 6 bases from J, with 23 bases in between. CDR3 length: 17 amino acids. Germline CDR1 is MNHEY and CDR2 is SMNVEV (reference sequence). CDR3 in amino acids: CASSPTRRGLHSNEQFF. The CDR3 nucleotides are TGTGCCAGCAGTCCCACCCGCCGGGGCCTCCACTCCAATGAGCAGTTCTTC.

This rearrangement joins TRBV6-6 to TRBJ1-3; D remains unclear. CDR3 length: 14 residues. Looked up from germline, CDR1 is MNHNY and CDR2 is SVGAGI (reference sequence). V lost 0 bases and J 2 bases, leaving 5 bases between the germline ends. The CDR3 DNA reads TGTGCCAGCAGTTACTCGGATACTGGAAACACCATATATTTT. This encodes CASSYSDTGNTIYF.

This rearrangement joins TRBV4-2 to TRBJ2-3, with TRBD2 matching over 9 bases. Germline loops: CDR1 LGHNA, CDR2 YNFKEQ. V lost 4 bases, J lost 4 bases, and 6 bases stayed unmatched. The CDR3 has 15 amino acids. In DNA, the CDR3 is TGTGCCAGCAGCCCCCAGCGGGGGGCCCCAGATACGCAGTATTTT. It encodes CASSPQRGAPDTQYF.

The chain joins TRBV28 to TRBJ1-3; D is possibly TRBD1 (5 bases). Germline V gives CDR1 MDHEN, CDR2 SYDVKM. Trimming took 5 bases from V and 0 from J, leaving 11 bases between them. CDR3 size: 15 residues. CDR3 sequence: CASSRPGYSGNTIYF. For the CDR3, the DNA is TGTGCCAGCAGTCGGCCAGGGTACTCTGGAAACACCATATATTTT.

The chain recombines TRBV3-1 (or the pseudogene TRBV3-2) with TRBJ2-1; TRBD2 aligns across 11 bases. Trimming removed 1 base from V and 9 bases from J; junction bases left unmatched: 8. This CDR3 region has 16 residues. Germline V CDR1 and CDR2: LGHDT, YNNKEL (reference sequence). The CDR3 DNA reads TGTGCCAGCAGCCAAGGAGCTAGCGGGGGGATCGGTGAGCAGTTCTTC. This gives the protein CASSQGASGGIGEQFF.

This clone turned up a few times. This sequence joins TRBV19 and TRBJ2-2; 11 bases fit TRBD2. The CDR3 sequence is 18 residues long. V shed 10 bases and J 2 bases; nucleotides not matched to a gene: 15. Germline loops: CDR1 LNHDA, CDR2 SQIVND (reference sequence). The CDR3 reads CATTTGWLAGGNTGELFF. The CDR3 DNA follows: TGTGCCACCACTACCGGGTGGCTAGCGGGGGGAAACACCGGGGAGCTGTTTTTT.

This clone came up once. J is TRBJ1-1 and V is TRBV2; D unresolved. Trimming cost V 6 bases and J 1 base, with 9 bases left between them. Germline V lookup: CDR1 SNHLY, CDR2 FYNNEI. The CDR3 is made up of 13 amino acids. The DNA for the CDR3 is TGTGCCAGCAGCGGAAGGTGGAACACTGAAGCTTTCTTT. Its protein is CASSGRWNTEAFF.

Here the CDR3 DNA reads TGCAGCGTTGAAGATCGGGGGGATACGCAGTATTTT. It codes for CSVEDRGDTQYF. This chain connects TRBV29-1 to TRBJ2-3, with D maybe TRBD2 (6 bases). V lost 0 bases and J 6 bases, leaving 7 bases between the germline ends. Germline-derived CDR1 and CDR2 are SQVTM and ANQGSEA. The CDR3 loop spans 12 amino acids.

The V gene is TRBV6-5, the J gene TRBJ1-6; TRBD1 is a possible D gene (5 bases). V was clipped by 8 bases and J by 4 bases, with 9 bases between them. CDR3 length: 13 amino acids. The germline V gene encodes CDR1 MNHEY and CDR2 SVGAGI. The chain's CDR3 is CASGAAYNSPLHF. The CDR3 nucleotides read TGTGCCAGCGGGGCAGCTTATAATTCACCCCTCCACTTT.

The V call is TRBV10-3, the J call TRBJ2-5; 13 nucleotides agree with TRBD2. CDR1 and CDR2 (germline): ENHRY, SYGVKD. This CDR3 spans 16 amino acids. V gave up 5 bases and J gave up 1 base; unmatched junction bases: 4. Here the CDR3 DNA reads TGTGCCATCAGTCTCGGACTAGCGGGGGCCCAAGAGACCCAGTACTTC. It translates to CAISLGLAGAQETQYF.

In nucleotides, the CDR3 is TGTGCCAGCAGCCAAGGAGGGGCGTATAATTCACCCCTCCACTTT. Translated: CASSQGGAYNSPLHF. The chain recombines TRBV14 with TRBJ1-6, with D maybe TRBD1 (5 bases). In germline, CDR1 is SGHDN, CDR2 FVKESK. Trimming removed 1 base at V and 4 bases at J, with 8 bases between. The CDR3 contains 15 residues.